This T cell receptor (beta chain) was identified in a study of blood T cell repertoires in COVID-19. As for the study in general: From the United States, Italy and Spain came samples of acute and convalescent COVID-19.

The CDR3 covers 17 residues. V lost 3 bases, J lost 7 bases, and 11 bases stayed unmatched. In germline, CDR1 is ENHRY, CDR2 SYGVKD. This table comes from immunoSEQ multiplex PCR, and its TCRdb copy is limited to in-frame clones, with some not included. The sample has 200,000 to 250,000 clones, approximately 85% seen once. This clonotype was obtained from a woman aged 70-85 years with COVID-19, enrolled during active disease. The sequenced material came from peripheral blood. The chain couples TRBV10-3 to TRBJ1-6, with TRBD1 matching 8 bases. This chain's CDR3 is CAISDKDRGGSNSPLHF. CDR3 DNA sequence: TGTGCCATCAGTGACAAAGACAGGGGAGGATCAAATTCACCCCTCCACTTT.